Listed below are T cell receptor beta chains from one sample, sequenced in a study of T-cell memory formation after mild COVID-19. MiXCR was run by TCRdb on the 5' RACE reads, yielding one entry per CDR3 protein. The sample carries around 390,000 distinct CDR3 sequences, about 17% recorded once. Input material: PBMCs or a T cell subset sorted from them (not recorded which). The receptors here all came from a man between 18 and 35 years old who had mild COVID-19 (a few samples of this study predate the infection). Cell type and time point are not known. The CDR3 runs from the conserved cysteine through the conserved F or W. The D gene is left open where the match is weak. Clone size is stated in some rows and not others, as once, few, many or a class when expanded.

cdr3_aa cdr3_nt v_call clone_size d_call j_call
CASLRSTYTGELFF TGTGCCAGCCTTCGGTCCACATACACCGGGGAGCTGTTTTTT TRBV12-3/TRBV12-4 few - TRBJ2-2
CASSPLSQETDTQYF TGTGCCAGCAGCCCACTCAGTCAGGAGACAGATACGCAGTATTTT TRBV9 - - TRBJ2-3
CASSYSGQNYGYTF TGTGCCAGCAGTTACTCGGGACAGAACTATGGCTACACCTTC TRBV6-5 few TRBD1 TRBJ1-2
CASSQERGAGELLF TGTGCCAGCAGCCAAGAGAGGGGGGCCGGGGAGCTGTTGTTT TRBV3-1 - - TRBJ2-2
CASSPQGSVTEAFF TGTGCCAGCAGTCCACAGGGAAGTGTCACTGAAGCTTTCTTT TRBV28 - - TRBJ1-1
CATASMSRNTEAFF TGCGCGACCGCCTCTATGTCAAGGAACACTGAAGCTTTCTTT TRBV5-1 - - TRBJ1-1
CSVGDSEAFF TGCAGCGTTGGTGATTCCGAAGCTTTCTTT TRBV29-1 - - TRBJ1-1
CASSESSTGWTQYF TGTGCCAGCAGTGAATCTAGCACTGGATGGACCCAGTACTTC TRBV6-1 few - TRBJ2-5
CASSSAGKHEQYF TGTGCCAGCAGTTCGGCAGGGAAACACGAGCAGTACTTC TRBV6-5 - - TRBJ2-7
CASSFAGPNTEAFF TGTGCCAGCAGTTTTGCGGGCCCGAACACTGAAGCTTTCTTT TRBV27 few - TRBJ1-1
CASSYSINSGQGFYEQYF TGTGCCAGCAGTTACTCTATCAATTCCGGTCAGGGATTCTACGAGCAGTACTTC TRBV6-6 many - TRBJ2-7
CASSVVSGPYEQYF TGTGCCAGCAGCGTAGTTAGCGGCCCCTACGAGCAGTACTTC TRBV9 - - TRBJ2-7
CASSPLGGGSTDTQYF TGTGCCAGCAGCCCGCTGGGTGGGGGGAGCACAGATACGCAGTATTTT TRBV3-1 - - TRBJ2-3
CASSQGLAGAYEQYF TGTGCCAGCAGCCAAGGACTAGCGGGGGCCTACGAGCAGTACTTC TRBV4-2 few TRBD2 TRBJ2-7
CASSDRTEQETQYF TGCGCCAGCAGTGACCGGACAGAACAAGAGACCCAGTACTTC TRBV10-2 - - TRBJ2-5
CASSPQGRDTEAFF TGTGCCAGCTCACCACAGGGTCGAGACACTGAAGCTTTCTTT TRBV18 few - TRBJ1-1
CASSLRDPGDTQYF TGCGCCAGCAGCTTGAGGGACCCCGGGGATACGCAGTATTTT TRBV5-1 few - TRBJ2-3
CASSLVEASGGSSTYEQYF TGCGCCAGCAGCTTGGTGGAGGCTAGCGGGGGGTCCAGTACCTACGAGCAGTACTTC TRBV5-1 many TRBD2 TRBJ2-7
CASSVGLATYEQYF TGTGCCAGCAGCGTAGGGCTAGCGACCTACGAGCAGTACTTC TRBV9 - - TRBJ2-7
CASRVTEFLQPQHF TGTGCCAGCAGAGTTACCGAGTTTCTCCAGCCCCAGCATTTT TRBV6-5 few - TRBJ1-5
CASRKGPFEAFF TGTGCCAGCAGGAAGGGACCGTTTGAAGCTTTCTTT TRBV12-3/TRBV12-4 - - TRBJ1-1
CASSVVENTEAFF TGTGCCAGCAGTGTGGTAGAGAACACTGAAGCTTTCTTT TRBV2 many - TRBJ1-1
CASSQGGLAEQYF TGTGCCAGCAGCCAAGGGGGACTAGCCGAGCAGTACTTC TRBV12-3/TRBV12-4 - TRBD2 TRBJ2-7
CASSAGGFEAFF TGCGCCAGCAGCGCGGGCGGATTTGAAGCTTTCTTT TRBV5-1 - - TRBJ1-1
CAWADSPSSYNSPLHF TGTGCCTGGGCCGACAGCCCGAGCTCCTATAATTCACCCCTCCACTTT TRBV30 - - TRBJ1-6
CATGDWDTQYF TGTGCCACGGGTGACTGGGATACGCAGTATTTT TRBV6-5 - - TRBJ2-3
CASSLTSGGAPDTQYF TGCGCCAGCAGCTTGACTAGCGGGGGGGCGCCAGATACGCAGTATTTT TRBV5-1 - TRBD2 TRBJ2-3
CASSPGGDTDTQYF TGTGCCAGCAGCCCAGGGGGCGACACAGATACGCAGTATTTT TRBV7-3 - TRBD1 TRBJ2-3
CASSLGQGANSPLHF TGCGCCAGCAGCTTGGGGCAGGGGGCGAATTCACCCCTCCACTTT TRBV5-1 - TRBD1 TRBJ1-6
CASSYLSGSYEQYF TGTGCCAGCAGTTACCTCTCGGGATCCTACGAGCAGTACTTC TRBV6-5 few - TRBJ2-7
CASSQEEARTNTEAFF TGTGCCAGCAGCCAAGAAGAGGCCCGGACGAACACTGAAGCTTTCTTT TRBV4-2 - - TRBJ1-1
CAWSVGANYGYTF TGTGCCTGGAGTGTGGGGGCTAACTATGGCTACACCTTC TRBV30 - - TRBJ1-2
CASSTSGHRRGTEAFF TGTGCCAGCAGTACCTCGGGACATCGGAGGGGGACTGAAGCTTTCTTT TRBV6-2/TRBV6-3 few - TRBJ1-1
CASSFWTSGATDTQYF TGTGCCAGCAGCTTTTGGACTAGCGGGGCCACAGATACGCAGTATTTT TRBV7-8 few TRBD2 TRBJ2-3
CASRHRGGIGETQYF TGTGCCAGCAGGCACAGGGGTGGTATAGGAGAGACCCAGTACTTC TRBV12-3/TRBV12-4 - TRBD1 TRBJ2-5
CSRGTPWVYGYTF TGCAGCCGAGGGACACCGTGGGTCTATGGCTACACCTTC TRBV29-1 - - TRBJ1-2
CASRGGAPHNEQFF TGTGCCAGCAGAGGGGGAGCCCCACACAATGAGCAGTTCTTC TRBV28 - - TRBJ2-1
CASAAGRFSGANVLTF TGTGCCAGCGCGGCGGGACGCTTTTCTGGGGCCAACGTCCTGACTTTC TRBV7-9 few - TRBJ2-6
CASSQPSGGPGVDTQYF TGCGCCAGCAGCCAACCTAGCGGGGGCCCCGGTGTAGATACGCAGTATTTT TRBV4-1 - TRBD2 TRBJ2-3
CSADGTSGAQETQYF TGCAGTGCGGACGGGACTAGCGGGGCCCAAGAGACCCAGTACTTC TRBV20-1 many TRBD2 TRBJ2-5
CASSEGGARPTF TGTGCCAGCAGCGAGGGGGGGGCCAGACCCACCTTC TRBV2 - - TRBJ1-2
CSARQGAGEKLFF TGCAGTGCCCGACAGGGGGCCGGTGAAAAACTGTTTTTT TRBV20-1 - TRBD1 TRBJ1-4
CASRADRGFWNTEAFF TGTGCCAGCAGAGCAGACAGGGGGTTTTGGAACACTGAAGCTTTCTTT TRBV7-2 - TRBD1 TRBJ1-1
CASGWGGDDEQFF TGTGCCAGTGGATGGGGCGGGGACGATGAGCAGTTCTTC TRBV19 - - TRBJ2-1
CASSPRQGASYNEQFF TGTGCCAGCAGCCCTAGACAGGGGGCGAGTTACAATGAGCAGTTCTTC TRBV7-9 few TRBD1 TRBJ2-1